These T cell receptor beta chains were read from a single sample in a study of blood T cell repertoires in COVID-19. The protocol was immunoSEQ multiplex PCR, while the TCRdb copy is restricted to in-frame clones and leaves out a portion. This sample has 150,000 to 200,000 clones, with approximately 91% found just once. The sequenced sample was peripheral blood. The receptors were sampled from a man aged 40-49 years with acute or convalescent COVID-19. CDR3s include the opening cysteine and the closing phenylalanine or tryptophan. The D gene is left open where the match is weak. Expanded clones get a size class; other rows say once, few or many, or leave the size out.

d_call j_call v_call clone_size cdr3_aa cdr3_nt
TRBD2 TRBJ2-5 TRBV5-1 . CASSLGTSGGQETQYF TGCGCCAGCAGCTTGGGGACTAGCGGCGGACAAGAGACCCAGTACTTC
. TRBJ2-1 TRBV12-3/TRBV12-4 . CASSLGQGRQFF TGTGCCAGCAGTTTAGGGCAGGGGAGGCAGTTCTTC
TRBD1 TRBJ1-2 TRBV6-2/TRBV6-3 . CASSVLGGGYGYTF TGTGCCAGCAGTGTCTTAGGGGGCGGCTATGGCTACACCTTC
. TRBJ2-5 TRBV27 . CASSPLGLYETQYF TGTGCCAGCAGTCCACTAGGCTTATACGAGACCCAGTACTTC
. TRBJ2-3 TRBV5-1 . CASSFFGETDTQYF TGCGCCAGCAGCTTCTTTGGGGAGACAGATACGCAGTATTTT
TRBD1 TRBJ1-5 TRBV19 . CASSIGTGVGNQPQHF TGTGCCAGTAGTATTGGGACAGGGGTTGGCAATCAGCCCCAGCATTTT
TRBD1 TRBJ2-7 TRBV5-5 once CASSPRTGGPYEQYF TGTGCCAGCAGCCCCAGGACAGGGGGCCCCTACGAGCAGTACTTC
TRBD1 TRBJ2-7 TRBV19 . CASSIVQGAYEQYF TGTGCCAGTAGTATAGTTCAGGGGGCCTACGAGCAGTACTTC
. TRBJ1-1 TRBV11-1 . CASSPYVLVNTEAFF TGTGCCAGCAGCCCCTACGTGTTGGTGAACACTGAAGCTTTCTTT
TRBD1 TRBJ1-2 TRBV14 many CASSQYQGAGYTF TGTGCCAGCAGCCAATACCAGGGGGCTGGCTACACCTTC
TRBD2 TRBJ2-5 TRBV19 . CASSIVGTSGETQYF TGTGCCAGTAGTATTGTTGGGACTAGCGGCGAGACCCAGTACTTC
TRBD2 TRBJ2-5 TRBV2 . CASSENLAGAKETQYF TGTGCCAGCAGTGAAAATCTAGCGGGGGCAAAGGAGACCCAGTACTTC
. TRBJ1-2 TRBV6-5 . CASRDEQGSNYGYTF TGTGCCAGCAGGGATGAACAGGGTTCTAACTATGGCTACACCTTC
. TRBJ1-1 TRBV10-3 . CAISEFTGRNTEAFF TGTGCCATCAGTGAGTTTACAGGGAGGAACACTGAAGCTTTCTTT
. TRBJ2-2 TRBV24-1 few CATSDLTANTGELFF TGTGCCACCAGTGATTTGACAGCGAACACCGGGGAGCTGTTTTTT
. TRBJ2-2 TRBV7-8 . CASSLRATDTGELFF TGTGCCAGCAGCTTAAGAGCCACGGACACCGGGGAGCTGTTTTTT
. TRBJ1-2 TRBV28 . CASSPGGLSGARYGYTF TGTGCCAGCAGCCCGGGTGGACTGTCAGGGGCCCGCTATGGCTACACCTTC
. TRBJ2-1 TRBV3-1/TRBV3-2 . CASSQRVNSNNEQFF TGTGCCAGCAGCCAACGGGTCAACTCCAACAATGAGCAGTTCTTC
TRBD2 TRBJ2-5 TRBV10-3 . CAISESLAGSQETQYF TGTGCCATCAGTGAGTCGCTAGCGGGGTCCCAAGAGACCCAGTACTTC
TRBD2 TRBJ2-2 TRBV5-1 . CASSATSGGTTGELFF TGCGCCAGCAGCGCGACTAGCGGGGGGACGACCGGGGAGCTGTTTTTT
. TRBJ2-7 TRBV19 . CASSIVAGSYSEQYF TGTGCCAGTAGTATAGTGGCAGGGTCCTACTCCGAGCAGTACTTC
TRBD2 TRBJ2-7 TRBV13 . CASSLHSGGRSYEQYF TGTGCCAGCAGCTTACATAGCGGGGGCCGCTCCTACGAGCAGTACTTC
. TRBJ1-1 TRBV11-2 . CASSLVGGQSNTEAFF TGTGCCAGCAGCTTAGTGGGCGGACAGTCGAACACTGAAGCTTTCTTT
. TRBJ2-6 TRBV7-2 . CASSLASGANVLTF TGTGCCAGCAGCTTAGCGAGTGGGGCCAACGTCCTGACTTTC
TRBD1 TRBJ2-1 TRBV18 . CASSPGTGASYNEQFF TGTGCCAGCTCACCAGGGACAGGGGCCTCCTACAATGAGCAGTTCTTC
. TRBJ2-1 TRBV2 . CASSDSFNEQFF TGTGCCAGCAGTGACAGTTTCAATGAGCAGTTCTTC
TRBD1 TRBJ2-2 TRBV5-1 . CASSLKPGTGGGGELFF TGCGCCAGCAGCTTAAAGCCCGGGACAGGGGGCGGAGGGGAGCTGTTTTTT
. TRBJ2-1 TRBV7-8 once CASSLITSGLIYNEQFF TGTGCCAGCAGCTTAATAACATCGGGACTGATCTACAATGAGCAGTTCTTC
TRBD1 TRBJ1-4 TRBV3-1/TRBV3-2 . CASSQHPFRTGGEKLFF TGTGCCAGCAGCCAACATCCGTTCCGGACAGGGGGCGAAAAACTGTTTTTT
TRBD1 TRBJ1-6 TRBV3-1/TRBV3-2 . CASSQGQNSPLHF TGTGCCAGCAGCCAGGGACAGAATTCACCCCTCCACTTT
TRBD1 TRBJ1-2 TRBV6-2/TRBV6-3 . CASSFTGAYGYTF TGTGCCAGCAGCTTTACAGGGGCCTATGGCTACACCTTC
TRBD1 TRBJ2-3 TRBV29-1 . CSVVDRGGTDTQYF TGCAGCGTTGTGGACAGGGGTGGTACAGATACGCAGTATTTT
. TRBJ2-7 TRBV9 . CASSVGNRNSYEQYF TGTGCCAGCAGCGTAGGGAACAGGAATTCCTACGAGCAGTACTTC
TRBD1 TRBJ2-7 TRBV18 few CASSMDRGREQYF TGTGCCAGCTCAATGGACAGGGGGCGAGAGCAGTACTTC
TRBD1 TRBJ1-6 TRBV9 . CASSSGQSPLHF TGTGCCAGCAGCTCGGGACAGTCTCCCCTCCACTTT
TRBD1 TRBJ1-1 TRBV30 . CAWSRDRGRGTEAFF TGTGCCTGGAGCAGGGACAGGGGGAGAGGGACTGAAGCTTTCTTT
TRBD2 TRBJ2-5 TRBV7-9 . CASSSPHGGGETQYF TGTGCCAGCAGCTCCCCCCACGGGGGGGGAGAGACCCAGTACTTC
. TRBJ2-7 TRBV5-1 . CASSLFGRVDLDEQYF TGCGCCAGCAGCTTGTTCGGCAGGGTGGATTTAGACGAGCAGTACTTC
. TRBJ2-7 TRBV5-6 . CASSTRSGLSEQYF TGTGCCAGCAGCACCAGATCCGGGTTGAGCGAGCAGTACTTC
TRBD1 TRBJ1-2 TRBV18 . CASSPGRGHGYTF TGTGCCAGCTCACCGGGCAGGGGGCATGGCTACACCTTC
. TRBJ1-1 TRBV5-1 . CASSLGLTVNTEAFF TGCGCCAGCAGCTTGGGGCTGACAGTGAACACTGAAGCTTTCTTT
. TRBJ2-5 TRBV18 . CASSPTSGARETQYF TGTGCCAGCTCACCAACGTCAGGGGCCAGAGAGACCCAGTACTTC
. TRBJ1-4 TRBV19 . CASSVGGLIDEKLFF TGTGCCAGTAGTGTAGGAGGGCTAATAGATGAAAAACTGTTTTTT
TRBD1 TRBJ2-1 TRBV7-2 . CASTHEGASYNEQFF TGTGCCAGCACCCACGAGGGGGCCTCCTACAATGAGCAGTTCTTC
. TRBJ1-4 TRBV5-1 . CASSLQGPYDEKLFF TGCGCCAGCAGCTTGCAGGGGCCGTACGATGAAAAACTGTTTTTT
TRBD2 TRBJ2-7 TRBV5-1 . CASSELAGPSYEQYF TGCGCCAGCAGCGAGCTAGCGGGGCCCTCCTACGAGCAGTACTTC
TRBD1 TRBJ2-3 TRBV2 once CASSGGRGSDTQYF TGTGCCAGCAGTGGTGGCAGGGGGTCAGATACGCAGTATTTT
TRBD1 TRBJ1-2 TRBV18 . CASSPRQGQVYGYTF TGTGCCAGCTCACCGAGACAGGGGCAGGTCTATGGCTACACCTTC
. TRBJ2-2 TRBV5-6 . CASRFDRTGELFF TGTGCCAGCAGATTTGACAGAACCGGGGAGCTGTTTTTT
TRBD2 TRBJ2-3 TRBV6-6 . CASGGGGGFSTDTQYF TGTGCCAGCGGAGGCGGGGGGGGATTTAGCACAGATACGCAGTATTTT
TRBD1 TRBJ1-5 TRBV2 . CASSWGTGLRPQHF TGTGCCAGCAGTTGGGGGACAGGGTTGAGGCCCCAGCATTTT
. TRBJ2-5 TRBV2 . CASNVAGETQYF TGTGCCAGCAACGTCGCAGGAGAGACCCAGTACTTC
TRBD2 TRBJ2-1 TRBV23-1 . CASPDGASGDNEQFF TGCGCCAGCCCTGACGGGGCTAGCGGGGACAATGAGCAGTTCTTC
. TRBJ2-1 TRBV6-2/TRBV6-3 . CASSTVISMREQFF TGTGCCAGCAGTACCGTTATTAGCATGCGGGAGCAGTTCTTC
TRBD1 TRBJ2-6 TRBV24-1 . CATSDFGGPGQGIGANVLTF TGTGCCACCAGTGACTTTGGGGGACCGGGACAGGGGATTGGGGCCAACGTCCTGACTTTC